A selection of T cell receptor beta chains follows, all from one sample in a study of shared clonotypes between healthy human individuals. Repertoires were generated with immunoSEQ multiplex PCR, while TCRdb's copy carries only in-frame clones and drops some. The sample lists roughly 1.4 million clones, approximately 98.5% occurring once. Sequencing was performed on naive CD4+ T cells sorted from blood. The receptors shown here come from a young man in good health. Each CDR3 is given with its conserved first and last residue.

J gene: TRBJ2-1; V gene: TRBV10-3; CDR3 protein: CAISDSVRGGSYNEQFF
J gene: TRBJ1-1; V gene: TRBV28; CDR3 protein: CASSPDSTKYTEAFF
J gene: TRBJ2-1; V gene: TRBV30; CDR3 protein: CAWSVFGGRSYNEQFF
J gene: TRBJ1-2; V gene: TRBV7-2; CDR3 protein: CASSFLRNSADGYTF
J gene: TRBJ2-7; V gene: TRBV5-1; CDR3 protein: CASSLVELAGGYEQYF
J gene: TRBJ2-7; V gene: TRBV4-1; CDR3 protein: CASSQDSTGLAGAASSYEQYF
J gene: TRBJ2-2; V gene: TRBV28; CDR3 protein: CASSSPGGPNTGELFF
J gene: TRBJ2-1; V gene: TRBV27; CDR3 protein: CASSTLRRPYNEQFF
J gene: TRBJ2-1; V gene: TRBV5-1; CDR3 protein: CASSTTRRSSYNEQFF
J gene: TRBJ2-7; V gene: TRBV5-4; CDR3 protein: CASSLTGRNSYEQYF
J gene: TRBJ2-1; V gene: TRBV7-2; CDR3 protein: CASSFRRESNEQFF
J gene: TRBJ2-7; V gene: TRBV4-2; CDR3 protein: CASRREEGISYEQYF
J gene: TRBJ2-5; V gene: TRBV6-4; CDR3 protein: CASSDSNTGRSGETQYF
J gene: TRBJ2-7; V gene: TRBV6-1; CDR3 protein: CASSARDSNSYEQYF
J gene: TRBJ2-7; V gene: TRBV6-5; CDR3 protein: CASTRLAGIYEQYF
J gene: TRBJ2-1; V gene: TRBV27; CDR3 protein: CASSVQRGTSSDEQFF
J gene: TRBJ1-1; V gene: TRBV5-1; CDR3 protein: CASSPRTGGDTEAFF
J gene: TRBJ1-5; V gene: TRBV28; CDR3 protein: CASSSPGEGNQPQHF
J gene: TRBJ2-1; V gene: TRBV27; CDR3 protein: CASSLMISGFEQFF
J gene: TRBJ2-5; V gene: TRBV18; CDR3 protein: CASSPGDQETQYF
J gene: TRBJ1-1; V gene: TRBV11-2; CDR3 protein: CASSMTGTGTTEAFF
J gene: TRBJ1-1; V gene: TRBV5-4; CDR3 protein: CASSFGNTEAFF
J gene: TRBJ2-3; V gene: TRBV15; CDR3 protein: CAVRTSGRLNSTDTQYF
J gene: TRBJ2-7; V gene: TRBV28; CDR3 protein: CASSLPVFYEQYF
J gene: TRBJ2-5; V gene: TRBV28; CDR3 protein: CASSLGWETQYF
J gene: TRBJ2-2; V gene: TRBV5-1; CDR3 protein: CASSWTTGELFF
J gene: TRBJ1-1; V gene: TRBV29-1; CDR3 protein: CSVEVGTADTEAFF
J gene: TRBJ2-7; V gene: TRBV5-4; CDR3 protein: CASSSRQGYEQYF
J gene: TRBJ2-4; V gene: TRBV7-9; CDR3 protein: CATQVVRGKNIQYF
J gene: TRBJ1-1; V gene: TRBV5-1; CDR3 protein: CASSSQGTGSTEAFF
J gene: TRBJ2-1; V gene: TRBV29-1; CDR3 protein: CSVDRAGPLNEQFF
J gene: TRBJ2-7; V gene: TRBV9; CDR3 protein: CASSVSGLYNYEQYF